This section outlines one T cell receptor beta chain sequence together with its context. The method was immunoSEQ multiplex PCR; TCRdb's version includes in-frame clones alone and lacks a portion of them. The sample has more than 400,000 clones, roughly 87% seen once. This record comes from a study of blood T cell repertoires in COVID-19. Study context: Collection of acute and convalescent COVID-19 samples took place in the United States, Italy and Spain.

Germline CDR1 ENHRY, CDR2 SYGVKD. This CDR3 contains 13 residues. V was clipped by 1 base and J by 11 bases; unmatched bases: 6. The sequenced sample was PBMCs or T cells enriched from blood (not recorded which). The V call is TRBV10-3, the J call TRBJ1-2, with 8 bases aligning to TRBD1. The origin of this receptor is a man aged 18 to 29 who had recovered from COVID-19. CDR3 coding DNA: TGTGCCATCAGTGAGTACGGCCAGGGGGCTTACACCTTC. Translated: CAISEYGQGAYTF.